A selection of T cell receptor beta chains follows, all from one sample in a study of blood T cell repertoires in COVID-19. Only in-frame clones appear in the TCRdb table, and some are missing; sequencing was by immunoSEQ multiplex PCR. The repertoire holds 170,000 or so clones, with 75% to 80% as singletons. Sequencing input: peripheral blood. The receptors come from a woman in her 70s with acute or convalescent COVID-19. The CDR3 runs from the conserved cysteine through the conserved F or W.

>13|TRBV7-2|TRBJ2-2
CASSLFPVSELFF
>15|TRBV3-1/TRBV3-2|TRBJ1-5
CASSQDFGSNQPQHF
>16|TRBV5-6|TRBJ1-5
CASSFGTLQPHQPQHF
>12|TRBV7-2|TRBJ2-4
CASSFDQYIQYF
>12|TRBV10-2|TRBJ2-7
CASSLASYEQYF
>15|TRBV6-1|TRBJ2-1
CASSVLPSSYNEQFF
>15|TRBV15|TRBJ1-2
CATSRDRSSNYGYTF
>16|TRBV24-1|TRBJ2-1
CATSDFNAGGPGEQFF
>14|TRBV11-3|TRBJ1-5
CASSLQGTRQPQHF
>15|TRBV6-2/TRBV6-3|TRBJ2-1
CASSDRTSGSDEQFF
>13|TRBV7-9|TRBJ1-1
CASSPQGRTEAFF
>16|TRBV4-1|TRBJ2-3
CASSQSPGQGVDTQYF
>13|TRBV10-2|TRBJ1-1
CASSVTEAQEAFF
>16|TRBV10-2|TRBJ2-5
CASSDRTGGIVQTQYF
>15|TRBV5-5|TRBJ1-6
CASSSTGTGNSPLHF
>14|TRBV19|TRBJ2-1
CASSISRTGNEQFF
>17|TRBV5-6|TRBJ2-3
CASSLGAGQGLLNTQYF
>14|TRBV13|TRBJ2-7
CASSLGRSSYEQYF
>13|TRBV3-1/TRBV3-2|TRBJ2-7
CASSQVPGNEQYF
>15|TRBV20-1|TRBJ1-1
CSASNQGGIVTEAFF